Detailed here is one T cell receptor beta chain. The CDR3 runs 16 residues. V trimming: 6 bases; J trimming: 8 bases; junction bases outside the gene matches: 13. A patient was excluded if there was uncontrolled infection, other autoimmune disease, pregnancy or lactation. Template material for amplifying TCR beta CDR3 regions consisted of RNA transcripts. In the first-round RT-PCR of the TCR CDR3, the HTBI primer set was used. TCRdb reprocessed the multiplex PCR reads via MiXCR and lists one record per CDR3 protein. The table lists 560,000 or so distinct CDR3 sequences, 15% to 20% of them singletons. The data originate from a study of T cells in Graves' hyperthyroidism and ophthalmopathy.

The sequence was obtained from a man in his forties with Graves' ophthalmopathy. The sample consisted of blood. The chain uses TRBV12-3 or TRBV12-4 and TRBJ2-3; 11 bases are a match to TRBD2. The CDR3 loop reads CASSPPGLAAYLTQYF. The CDR3 DNA sequence: TGTGCCAGCAGCCCCCCGGGACTAGCGGCCTATCTTACGCAGTATTTT.